Listed below are T cell receptor beta chains from one sample, sequenced in a study of beta chain features in type 1 diabetes. Measured with immunoSEQ multiplex PCR; TCRdb has only the in-frame clones, and not every one. This sample yields approximately 170,000 clones, of which approximately 7.9% are seen a single time; about 0.5% belongs to the top ten. Sequences were obtained from central memory CD4+ T cells from blood. These receptors were collected from a man younger than 35 with type 1 diabetes. Each CDR3 is given with its conserved first and last residue. D genes are given only for firm matches. Where a row states a size, it is once, few, many or the class of an expanded clone; other rows omit it.

d_call j_call v_call clone_size cdr3_length cdr3_aa cdr3_nt
. TRBJ2-3 TRBV5-1 . 14 CASSPPGVTDTQYF TGCGCCAGCAGCCCTCCGGGGGTCACAGATACGCAGTATTTT
. TRBJ2-3 TRBV5-1 few 15 CASSLDTGGADTQYF TGCGCCAGCAGCTTGGATACAGGCGGCGCAGATACGCAGTATTTT
. TRBJ1-1 TRBV6-5 . 15 CASSYSTEMNTEAFF TGTGCCAGCAGTTACTCGACAGAGATGAACACTGAAGCTTTCTTT
TRBD2 TRBJ2-3 TRBV11-3 few 15 CASSFGTSVADTQYF TGTGCCAGCAGCTTCGGGACTAGCGTGGCAGATACGCAGTATTTT
. TRBJ2-1 TRBV11-2 few 14 CASSLGGDYNEQFF TGTGCCAGCAGCTTAGGGGGGGACTACAATGAGCAGTTCTTC
. TRBJ2-3 TRBV4-2 few 15 CASSLSGSSTDTQYF TGTGCCAGCAGCCTAAGCGGGTCAAGCACAGATACGCAGTATTTT
. TRBJ2-5 TRBV7-2 . 12 CASSLGYRTQYF TGTGCCAGCAGCTTAGGCTACCGGACCCAGTACTTC
. TRBJ2-7 TRBV6-6 . 14 CASSRNQLSYEQYF TGTGCCAGCAGTCGTAACCAACTCTCCTACGAGCAGTACTTC
TRBD1 TRBJ1-4 TRBV27 few 14 CASTGTATNEKLFF TGTGCCAGCACTGGGACAGCAACTAATGAAAAACTGTTTTTT
TRBD1 TRBJ1-4 TRBV5-1 . 14 CASSTGQVDEKLFF TGCGCCAGCAGCACGGGACAGGTTGACGAAAAACTGTTTTTT
TRBD1 TRBJ2-7 TRBV14 . 17 CASSQEPWGTGSYEQYF TGTGCCAGCAGCCAAGAGCCATGGGGGACAGGGTCGTACGAGCAGTACTTC
TRBD2 TRBJ2-1 TRBV7-2 few 15 CASSLAGGTYNEQFF TGTGCCAGCAGCCTAGCGGGAGGGACTTACAATGAGCAGTTCTTC
TRBD1 TRBJ1-5 TRBV23-1 few 15 CASSPGQGVNQPQHF TGCGCCAGCAGTCCAGGACAGGGTGTCAATCAGCCCCAGCATTTT
TRBD2 TRBJ2-3 TRBV11-2 . 14 CASSGGVYTDTQYF TGTGCCAGCAGTGGGGGGGTGTACACAGATACGCAGTATTTT
. TRBJ1-2 TRBV19 . 16 CASTKRTVTANYGYTF TGTGCCAGTACCAAAAGGACAGTAACAGCTAACTATGGCTACACCTTC
TRBD1 TRBJ2-5 TRBV9 . 14 CASSETDRGQTQYF TGTGCCAGCAGCGAGACAGACAGGGGACAGACCCAGTACTTC
TRBD2 TRBJ2-7 TRBV2 many 16 CASSTASGVGTYEQYF TGTGCCAGCAGCACGGCTAGCGGAGTTGGGACCTACGAGCAGTACTTC
TRBD2 TRBJ2-1 TRBV4-2 . 18 CASSQDALGRASWGEQFF TGTGCCAGCAGCCAAGATGCCCTCGGGAGGGCCTCATGGGGTGAGCAGTTCTTC
TRBD2 TRBJ2-3 TRBV7-2 few 15 CASSLRLAGTDTQYF TGTGCCAGCAGCTTACGCCTAGCGGGGACAGATACGCAGTATTTT
TRBD2 TRBJ2-7 TRBV7-9 . 15 CASSFSSGGSKEQYF TGTGCCAGCAGCTTTAGTAGCGGGGGGTCGAAGGAGCAGTACTTC
TRBD2 TRBJ2-1 TRBV30 few 16 CAWRTSGTSGYNEQFF TGTGCCTGGAGAACTTCCGGGACTAGCGGTTACAATGAGCAGTTCTTC
TRBD2 TRBJ2-7 TRBV6-5 few 16 CASSYSGTSGSGEQYF TGTGCCAGCAGTTACTCGGGGACTAGCGGGAGTGGGGAGCAGTACTTC
TRBD1 TRBJ2-1 TRBV19 . 14 CASTRQGSYNEQFF TGTGCCAGTACCCGACAGGGCTCCTACAATGAGCAGTTCTTC
. TRBJ2-5 TRBV29-1 . 15 CSVFFRSGAPETQYF TGCAGCGTTTTCTTTCGTTCGGGAGCCCCAGAGACCCAGTACTTC
. TRBJ1-5 TRBV9 few 14 CASNPRGGNQPQHF TGTGCCAGCAACCCCCGAGGAGGGAATCAGCCCCAGCATTTT
. TRBJ1-5 TRBV2 few 14 CASTPQGRNQPQHF TGTGCCAGCACCCCACAGGGTAGAAATCAGCCCCAGCATTTT
. TRBJ2-1 TRBV14 . 14 CASSPTTFYNEQFF TGTGCCAGCAGCCCCACGACTTTCTACAATGAGCAGTTCTTC
. TRBJ2-5 TRBV27 . 15 CASSFWQGGRETQYF TGTGCCAGCAGTTTTTGGCAGGGTGGTCGTGAGACCCAGTACTTC
. TRBJ2-1 TRBV28 . 15 CASSRRDRMGNEQFF TGTGCCAGCAGCCGACGAGACAGGATGGGCAATGAGCAGTTCTTC
TRBD1 TRBJ1-4 TRBV4-3 . 18 CASSQALRTGNTNEKLFF TGCGCCAGCAGCCAAGCGCTGAGGACAGGGAACACTAATGAAAAACTGTTTTTT
. TRBJ2-1 TRBV29-1 . 13 CSVSGSITHEQFF TGCAGCGTCAGCGGGTCCATTACCCATGAGCAGTTCTTC
. TRBJ1-2 TRBV11-2 few 15 CASSLVLRVEYGYTF TGTGCCAGCAGCTTAGTTCTCAGGGTGGAGTATGGCTACACCTTC
. TRBJ1-1 TRBV2 few 11 CATAGQGNNFF TGTGCCACAGCAGGTCAGGGGAACAACTTCTTT
. TRBJ2-7 TRBV28 few 14 CASRYPGGTYEQYF TGTGCCAGCAGATACCCCGGAGGCACCTACGAGCAGTACTTC
. TRBJ2-7 TRBV2 . 15 CASSGSGSHTYEQYF TGTGCCAGCAGTGGAAGCGGGTCCCATACCTACGAGCAGTACTTC
TRBD1 TRBJ1-5 TRBV16 . 16 CASSLAGQGAWQPQHF TGTGCCAGCAGCCTAGCTGGACAGGGGGCATGGCAGCCCCAGCATTTT
TRBD2 TRBJ2-7 TRBV7-6 few 15 CASSLAGTSGYEQYF TGTGCCAGCAGCTTAGCGGGGACTAGCGGATACGAGCAGTACTTC
TRBD1 TRBJ2-5 TRBV5-4 many 14 CASSSQGAVETQYF TGTGCCAGCAGCTCACAGGGGGCGGTGGAGACCCAGTACTTC
. TRBJ1-1 TRBV4-3 . 14 CASSQDPSNTEAFF TGCGCCAGCAGCCAAGATCCATCAAACACTGAAGCTTTCTTT
. TRBJ2-2 TRBV30 few 18 CAWSVRRGAPPNTGELFF TGTGCCTGGAGTGTACGGCGCGGGGCCCCCCCGAACACCGGGGAGCTGTTTTTT
TRBD1 TRBJ1-4 TRBV2 few 13 CASSRGQVEKLFF TGTGCCAGCTCGAGGGGGCAGGTTGAAAAACTGTTTTTT
. TRBJ1-4 TRBV10-2 few 13 CASSRGLGGKLFF TGCGCCAGCAGTAGAGGACTGGGTGGGAAACTGTTTTTT